Each of the 26 T cell receptor beta chains below was sequenced from the same sample in a study of spatial heterogeneity in lung cancer. Study-level results: Tracking of tumor mutation counts was seen in expanded intratumoral alpha and beta TCR counts.

These receptors' targets are unknown. Time point: sample taken at primary tumor resection. One entry per CDR3 protein, called by TCRdb with MiXCR from the 5' RACE reads. The sample contains 100,000 to 110,000 distinct CDR3 sequences, 3.5% to 5% of which appear only once. The sequencing used lung tumor tissue, collected at surgery. All receptors come from a male donor with early-stage non-small cell lung cancer.

This clonotype was counted ten times or more. The chain recombines TRBV28 with TRBJ1-5; tentatively, D is TRBD1 (6 bases). The V end was cut by 5 bases, the J end by 5 bases, with 10 bases between. Germline lookup yields CDR1 MDHEN and CDR2 SYDVKM. The CDR3 runs to 13 residues. CDR3 sequence: CASSPNRDQPQHF. DNA of the CDR3: TGTGCCAGCAGTCCCAACAGGGATCAGCCCCAGCATTTT.

This clonotype was seen many times. The chain joins TRBV3-1 to TRBJ1-1; 10 nucleotides agree with TRBD1. The CDR3 has 15 residues. J lost 5 bases, V lost 3 bases, and 6 bases had no gene match. The germline CDR1 and CDR2 sequences are LGHDT and YNNKEL (reference sequence). As DNA, the CDR3 is TGTGCCAGCAGCCATCGACAGGGGGCGGGAACTGAAGCTTTCTTT. Translated, it gives CASSHRQGAGTEAFF.

This clonotype has ten or more counts. J is TRBJ2-3 and V is TRBV6-5; perhaps TRBD2 as D (5 bases). V was shortened by 2 bases and J by 6 bases, with 12 bases between the two germline ends. This CDR3 has 14 residues. In germline, CDR1 is MNHEY, CDR2 SVGAGI. CDR3 residues: CASSYGRGSDTQYF. As DNA, the CDR3 is TGTGCCAGCAGTTACGGTCGAGGGTCCGATACGCAGTATTTT.

This clonotype was recorded many times. The rearrangement links TRBV4-2 to TRBJ2-2; D perhaps matches TRBD1 (6 bases). The length of the CDR3 is 15 residues. Germline V gene sequence: CDR1 LGHNA, CDR2 YNFKEQ. The V gene lost 5 bases and the J gene lost 4 bases, with 14 bases spanning the gap. The CDR3 protein is CASSFEQGSTGELFF. The CDR3 coding sequence is TGTGCCAGCAGCTTCGAACAGGGATCCACCGGGGAGCTGTTTTTT.

This clonotype has more than one count but fewer than ten. V is TRBV27 and J is TRBJ2-1; D gene unclear. Germline loops: CDR1 MNHEY, CDR2 SMNVEV (reference sequence). Trimming left V 2 bases short and J 6 bases short, with 8 bases between. The CDR3 spans 13 residues. The CDR3 nucleotides are TGTGCCAGCAGTTTAATGTTAGGCAATGAGCAGTTCTTC. This sequence encodes CASSLMLGNEQFF.

This clonotype was seen ten or more times. The chain employs TRBV7-8 and TRBJ1-5, with D possibly TRBD1 on 6 matching bases. Looked up from germline, CDR1 is SGHVS and CDR2 is FQNEAQ. CDR3 length equals 14 residues. V dropped 5 bases and J dropped 3 bases, with 11 bases sitting between them. The CDR3 sequence is CASSPDSVNQPQHF. The CDR3 region has the DNA TGTGCCAGCAGCCCGGACAGTGTCAATCAGCCCCAGCATTTT.

This clonotype was picked up a small number of times. The chain has TRBV12-3 or TRBV12-4 and TRBJ2-1; D possibly uses TRBD1 or TRBD2 (6 bases each). The CDR3 has 14 residues. V gave up 9 bases and J gave up 4 bases, with 16 bases separating them. This CDR3 reads CASATGTFYNEQFF. The DNA of the CDR3 is TGTGCCAGTGCTACAGGGACTTTTTACAATGAGCAGTTCTTC.

In its sample, this clonotype was seen many times. This rearrangement joins TRBV3-1 to TRBJ2-2; 9 nucleotides agree with TRBD2. Germline-derived CDR1 and CDR2 are LGHDT and YNNKEL (reference sequence). The J segment lost 5 bases and the V segment lost 2 bases, leaving 6 bases of the junction unmatched. CDR3 length: 16 amino acids. CDR3 in DNA: TGTGCCAGCAGCCAAAGTAGCCTAGCGGGAACCGGGGAGCTGTTTTTT. Encoded protein: CASSQSSLAGTGELFF. Based on the CDR3 plus reference TRBV3-1 and TRBJ2-2, the full variable domain is DTAVSQTPKYLVTQMGNDKSIKCEQNLGHDTMYWYKQDSKKFLKIMFSYNNKELIINETVPNRFSPKSPDKAHLNLHINSLELGDSAVYFCASSQSSLAGTGELFFGEGSRLTVL.

This clonotype was observed at least ten times. This sequence joins TRBV20-1 and TRBJ1-1, with D perhaps TRBD1 (5 bases). CDR1 is DFQATT and CDR2 is SNEGSKA in the germline V gene (reference sequence). This CDR3 is built from 13 residues. The V end was cut by 4 bases, the J end by 6 bases, with 15 bases between. CDR3 DNA sequence: TGCAGTGCTACCGAGACAGCCCCCTCTGAAGCTTTCTTT. It translates to CSATETAPSEAFF.

Many counts were recorded for this clonotype. V and J are TRBV5-1 and TRBJ2-5; no reliable D call. The CDR3 covers 11 residues. Germline lookup yields CDR1 SGHRS and CDR2 YFSETQ. V lost 0 bases, J lost 6 bases, and 3 bases lay in between. Here the CDR3 DNA reads TGCGCCAGCAGCTTGGATCAGACCCAGTACTTC. Amino acid sequence: CASSLDQTQYF.

The chain couples TRBV11-2 to TRBJ2-2; 8 bases agree with TRBD2. Per the germline V gene, CDR1 is SGHAT and CDR2 is FQNNGV. This CDR3 contains 15 residues. V lost 5 bases, J lost 6 bases, and 8 bases stayed unmatched. Here the CDR3 reads CASSPGLARAGELFF. CDR3 nucleotide sequence: TGTGCCAGCAGCCCAGGACTAGCTCGGGCCGGGGAGCTGTTTTTT.

This clonotype was seen many times. This rearrangement joins TRBV7-2 to TRBJ2-3; the D gene is possibly TRBD2 (7 bases). The CDR3 extends over 17 amino acids. The V and J ends lost 1 base and 5 bases respectively, with 19 bases between them. Germline CDR1 SGHTA, CDR2 FQGNSA. CDR3 in DNA: TGTGCCAGCAGCTTAGTTGCCGCGGGGGCCCCGGGAGATACGCAGTATTTT. Its protein is CASSLVAAGAPGDTQYF.

The V gene is TRBV4-1, the J gene TRBJ2-1; TRBD1 agrees at 7 bases. The junction had 9 bases not matched to a gene; V was cut back by 0 bases and J by 10 bases. Germline V gives CDR1 MGHRA, CDR2 YSYEKL. This CDR3 has 15 amino acids. CDR3 sequence: CASSQEGTVKPEQFF. The CDR3 DNA is TGCGCCAGCAGCCAAGAAGGGACAGTAAAACCCGAGCAGTTCTTC.

This clonotype was observed many times. The rearrangement links TRBV29-1 to TRBJ2-1; D call uncertain. Trimming cost V 1 base and J 9 bases, with 7 bases left between them. The CDR3 contains 11 residues. CDR1 and CDR2 (germline): SQVTM, ANQGSEA. CDR3 nucleotides: TGCAGCGTTGAAGCGTCGGGTGAGCAGTTCTTC. Its translation is CSVEASGEQFF.

The chain links TRBV28 to TRBJ2-2, with 8 bases matching TRBD1. The CDR3 length is 14 residues. The J segment lost 9 bases and the V segment lost 10 bases, leaving 13 bases of the junction unmatched. Per the germline V gene, CDR1 is MDHEN and CDR2 is SYDVKM. Written as DNA, the CDR3 is TGTGCCACCTCCGAGTACCAGGGGGCAAGGGAGCTGTTTTTT. Protein sequence: CATSEYQGARELFF.

Many counts were recorded for this clonotype. V is TRBV20-1 and J is TRBJ2-4; D is unclear. V was trimmed by 4 bases and J by 7 bases, leaving 8 bases between them. Germline-derived CDR1 and CDR2 are DFQATT and SNEGSKA (reference sequence). CDR3 length: 11 amino acids. CDR3 region: CSAIVGNIQYF. The CDR3 nucleotides read TGCAGTGCTATAGTAGGGAACATTCAGTACTTC.

The sample holds many counts of this clonotype. J is TRBJ2-2 and V is TRBV27; D is uncertain. V gave up 2 bases and J gave up 4 bases, with 8 bases separating them. The CDR3 spans 14 residues. From germline, CDR1 is MNHEY and CDR2 SMNVEV (reference sequence). Here the CDR3 reads CASSLSRVTGELFF. CDR3 DNA: TGTGCCAGCAGTTTAAGCCGCGTCACCGGGGAGCTGTTTTTT.

Notes on this clonotype: A much larger clonotype is one base distant, so this may be a read error. The chain combines TRBV11-2 with TRBJ2-3, with 8 bases fitting TRBD2. The germline CDR1 and CDR2 sequences are SGHAT and FQNNGV. The CDR3 has 15 amino acids. The CDR3: CASSSGLAGVETQNF. The CDR3 coding sequence is TGTGCCAGCAGCTCTGGACTAGCAGGGGTTGAAACGCAGAATTTT.

This clonotype was seen at least ten times. This chain links TRBV3-1 with TRBJ2-7; tentatively, D is TRBD1 (5 bases). The CDR3 contains 14 residues. V shed 4 bases and J shed 1 base, with 11 bases lying between them. Germline assignment: CDR1 LGHDT and CDR2 YNNKEL (reference sequence). In DNA, the CDR3 is TGTGCCAGCAGCCGGGGCGCGACTTCCTACGAGCAGTACTTC. This sequence encodes CASSRGATSYEQYF.

The chain employs TRBV6-6 and TRBJ2-1; unclear D gene. CDR1 MNHNY and CDR2 SVGAGI come from the germline V gene (reference sequence). Deletions cut 4 bases from V and 7 bases from J, with 11 bases between. The CDR3 contains 13 residues. CDR3 coding DNA: TGTGCCAGCAGTTGGGAAGGGCTTAATGAGCAGTTCTTC. This sequence encodes CASSWEGLNEQFF.

This clonotype was detected ten times or more. The rearrangement uses TRBV7-9 and TRBJ1-1, with D possibly being TRBD1 (5 bases). V was shortened by 4 bases and J by 6 bases, with 18 bases between the two germline ends. This CDR3 contains 15 residues. The germline V gene has CDR1 SEHNR and CDR2 FQNEAQ (reference sequence). CDR3 sequence: CASSSMETVYSEAFF. The CDR3 nucleotides read TGTGCCAGCAGCTCGATGGAGACAGTGTATTCTGAAGCTTTCTTT.

The sample holds many counts of this clonotype. This chain joins TRBV27 and TRBJ2-3; possible D gene TRBD2, 5 bases. The germline V gene encodes CDR1 MNHEY and CDR2 SMNVEV (reference sequence). This CDR3 has 15 amino acids. The V and J ends lost 7 bases and 4 bases respectively, with 18 bases between them. The CDR3 DNA reads as TGTGCCAGCACCGGACGGGGAGTGTATGCAGATACGCAGTATTTT. Its translation is CASTGRGVYADTQYF.

In its sample, this clonotype was seen a few times. The chain joins TRBV7-9 to TRBJ2-7; D tentatively fits TRBD1 or TRBD2 (7 bases each). The CDR3 is 16 amino acids. V shed 4 bases and J shed 2 bases, with 18 bases lying between them. Germline CDR1 SEHNR, CDR2 FQNEAQ (reference sequence). CDR3 protein: CASSSTGEGWPYEQYF. CDR3 coding DNA: TGTGCCAGCAGCTCCACAGGGGAGGGGTGGCCCTACGAGCAGTACTTC. The variable domain in full, with the rest retrieved from reference TRBV7-9 and TRBJ2-7, is DTGVSQNPRHKITKRGQNVTFRCDPISEHNRLYWYRQTLGQGPEFLTYFQNEAQLEKSRLLSDRFSAERPKGSFSTLEIQRTEQGDSAMYLCASSSTGEGWPYEQYFGPGTRLTVT.

The gene calls are TRBV2 and TRBJ1-4; D is unresolved. V shed 4 bases and J shed 0 bases, with 6 bases lying between them. Germline lookup yields CDR1 SNHLY and CDR2 FYNNEI. This CDR3 spans 14 amino acids. CDR3: CASSAVATNEKLFF. DNA of the CDR3: TGTGCCAGCAGTGCGGTTGCAACTAATGAAAAACTGTTTTTT.

The chain employs TRBV4-2 and TRBJ2-2; the D gene is possibly TRBD2 (5 bases). The V gene lost 1 base and the J gene lost 7 bases, with 13 bases spanning the gap. The germline V gene encodes CDR1 LGHNA and CDR2 YNFKEQ. The CDR3 extends over 15 amino acids. The CDR3 reads CASSQGTGEGGELFF. CDR3 nucleotide sequence: TGTGCCAGCAGCCAAGGGACCGGAGAGGGCGGGGAGCTGTTTTTT.

This clonotype has a count of ten or more. The chain employs TRBV5-1 and TRBJ2-1; D is perhaps TRBD2 (7 bases). Trimming stripped 0 bases from V and 9 bases from J, with 16 bases between. The CDR3 runs to 15 residues. From germline, CDR1 is SGHRS and CDR2 YFSETQ. CDR3 loop: CASSLVGGRGGEQFF. CDR3 nucleotide sequence: TGCGCCAGCAGCTTGGTTGGCGGGAGAGGGGGTGAGCAGTTCTTC.